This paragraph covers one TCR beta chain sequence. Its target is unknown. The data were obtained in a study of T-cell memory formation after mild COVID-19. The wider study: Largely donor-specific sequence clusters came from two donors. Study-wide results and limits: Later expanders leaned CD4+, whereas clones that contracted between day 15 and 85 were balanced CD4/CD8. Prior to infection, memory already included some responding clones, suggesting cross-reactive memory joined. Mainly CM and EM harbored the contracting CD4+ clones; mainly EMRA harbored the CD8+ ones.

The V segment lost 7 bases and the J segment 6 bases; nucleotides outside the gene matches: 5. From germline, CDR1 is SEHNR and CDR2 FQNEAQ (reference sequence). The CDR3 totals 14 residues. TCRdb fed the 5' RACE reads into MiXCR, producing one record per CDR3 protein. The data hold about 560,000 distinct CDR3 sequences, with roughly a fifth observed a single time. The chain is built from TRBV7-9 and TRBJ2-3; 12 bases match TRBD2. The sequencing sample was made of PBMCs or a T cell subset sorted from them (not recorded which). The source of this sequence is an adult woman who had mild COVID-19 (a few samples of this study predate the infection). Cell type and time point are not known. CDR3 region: CASTPGLAGDTQYF. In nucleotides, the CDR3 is TGTGCCAGCACCCCGGGACTAGCGGGCGATACGCAGTATTTT.